The T cell receptor beta chain described here comes from a study of blood T cells in healthy people across ages. Notes on this clonotype: No antigen is known for it.

General observations from the study: The study regarded diversity estimates from one million T cells as underestimates.

Using a J-beta primer mix together with a sample-barcoded 5' primer, a second PCR was run for roughly 6 to 12 cycles. Using its own MiXCR run on the 5' RACE reads, TCRdb lists one record per CDR3 protein. The sample includes hundreds of thousands of distinct CDR3 sequences, about half of them seen just once. This clonotype was obtained from a woman aged 60 to 75 in good health. Sequencing used blood.

The CDR3, as DNA: TGCGCCAGCAGCCTCCATGGGGCCCTAAGCTCCTACGAGCAGTACTTC. This sequence encodes CASSLHGALSSYEQYF. This sequence joins TRBV5-1 and TRBJ2-7; perhaps TRBD1 as D (5 bases). The germline V gene encodes CDR1 SGHRS and CDR2 YFSETQ. Trimming left V 4 bases short and J 0 bases short, with 17 bases between. This CDR3 is built from 16 residues.